A few counts support the clone carrying this TCR beta chain. Under the authors' procedure: The distant-metastasis classifier for papillary thyroid cancer was built from CDR3 differences across clinicopathological groups. Using MiXCR, TCRdb reanalyzed the PCR reads. The V and J calls and clone size come from TCRdb's table, not from the authors' own analysis. The sample contains tens of thousands of clones, roughly a quarter of which appear only once. This CDR3 contains 14 residues. Trimming removed 7 bases at V and 13 bases at J, with 20 bases between. The data originate from a study of metastatic and nonmetastatic thyroid tumors. Study information: The comparison covered peripheral blood and tumor or nodule tissue in malignant and benign thyroid patients.

All patients were treatment-naive before thyroid surgery. This rearrangement joins TRBV12-3 or TRBV12-4 to TRBJ2-6; tentative D call: TRBD1 (5 bases). Sequenced sample: tumor tissue. This receptor was obtained from a female donor with papillary thyroid cancer or a benign thyroid nodule (not recorded which). Some clones in this sample may be carry-over from other donors' samples. The CDR3 DNA follows: TGTGCCAGCATACCCGGACAAGCCTCATTGGTCCTGACTTTC. As protein: CASIPGQASLVLTF.